This T cell receptor (beta chain) was recovered during a study of shared clonotypes between healthy human individuals. V lost 0 bases, J lost 1 base, and 6 bases lay in between. Per the germline V gene, CDR1 is SNHLY and CDR2 is FYNNEI. This CDR3 comprises 14 residues. The table came from immunoSEQ multiplex PCR; TCRdb's copy has only in-frame clones and leaves some out. The sample has some 2,100,000 clones, approximately 96% seen once. This receptor was taken from a young man in good health. The chain employs TRBV2 and TRBJ1-1; no clear D. The sample taken for sequencing was naive CD4+ T cells sorted from blood. The subset is: CD45RA+ positively selected. In nucleotides, the CDR3 is TGTGCCAGCAGTGAAGCGCGCGGGAACACTGAAGCTTTCTTT. The encoded protein is CASSEARGNTEAFF.